This T cell receptor beta chain was sequenced during a study of OX40 agonist ivuxolimab in advanced cancers. Across the study: Three partial responders included one hepatocellular carcinoma patient and two cutaneous melanoma patients. Whole-study findings and limits: More expanded clones were seen, on average, in CD8+ T cells than in CD4+. Blood T cells, both CD4+ and CD8+, expanded clonally by week 6 at 0.1 to 3.0 mg/kg. Normalized T-cell clonal expansion was also low in a subset of nonresponders.

Trimming removed 0 bases from V and 3 bases from J, with 12 bases in between. The CDR3 contains 15 residues. The germline CDR1 and CDR2 sequences are ENHRY and SYGVKD. As concerns this clone: Its antigen is currently unknown.

The method was immunoSEQ multiplex PCR; TCRdb's version includes in-frame clones alone and lacks a portion of them. The data show some 32,000 clones, less than 90% seen once. The rearrangement links TRBV10-3 to TRBJ2-7; D possibly corresponds to TRBD2 (6 bases). The clonotype originates from an adult with an advanced solid tumor such as melanoma, head and neck, liver or kidney cancer. The material was CD4+ or CD8+ T cells sorted from blood, obtained in a trial of the OX40 agonist ivuxolimab. For the CDR3, the DNA is TGTGCCATCAGTGAGTCAGGCGGGACCTTCTACGAGCAGTACTTC. This translates into CAISESGGTFYEQYF.